This T cell receptor (beta chain) derives from a study of blood T cell repertoires in COVID-19. About the study: From the United States, Italy and Spain came samples of acute and convalescent COVID-19. The analysed material was cDNA or gDNA that came from T cells, B-cell-depleted T cells, or PBMCs.

Original processing notes: Nucleated cell number was recorded as an estimate derived from reference gene primer amplification. Libraries were prepared by immunoSEQ multiplex PCR; TCRdb keeps only in-frame clonotypes and omits some of them. The DNA gave D and trimming, while V, J and clone size come from that table. Among fewer than 500,000 clones listed, 70% to 85% were seen once. V trimming: 5 bases; J trimming: 6 bases; junction bases outside the gene matches: 12. Germline V gives CDR1 GTSNPN, CDR2 SVGIG (reference sequence). This CDR3 is built from 15 residues. This rearrangement joins TRBV30 to TRBJ2-2; 7 positions agree with TRBD2. The sequence derives from a human donor with acute or convalescent COVID-19. The donor label of this sample is uncertain. Sequenced sample: peripheral blood. The CDR3 sequence: CAWGSGVLFPGELFF. As DNA, the CDR3 is TGTGCCTGGGGCAGCGGGGTTTTGTTCCCCGGGGAGCTGTTTTTT. Looking up the rest from reference TRBV30 and TRBJ2-2 gives the full variable domain: SQTIHQWPATLVQPVGSPLSLECTVEGTSNPNLYWYRQAAGRGLQLLFYSVGIGQISSEVPQNLSASRPQDRQFILSSKKLLLSDSGFYLCAWGSGVLFPGELFFGEGSRLTVL.